This TCR beta chain was retrieved from a study of chemoradiotherapy in HPV16-positive cancers. Study summary: Functional T-cell assays on a couple of HPV16-positive patients' cells defined candidate HPV-specific clones and common TCR motifs.

Clones were sequenced by immunoSEQ multiplex PCR, and TCRdb holds only the in-frame ones, with some missing. The sample gives thousands of clones, 70% to 90% of which show up once; more than 5.5% is in the top ten. Overall study results and limits: The functional HPV-specific definition rests on just a couple of HPV16-positive patients.

V was shortened by 3 bases and J by 1 base, with 6 bases between the two germline ends. The CDR3 is made up of 12 amino acids. Germline values: CDR1 SQVTM, CDR2 ANQGSEA. Concerning this clone itself: Its antigen is not identified.

This receptor was identified in a human donor with HPV-associated anogenital cancer. The chain recombines TRBV29-1 with TRBJ1-1; D is uncertain. Sample: tumor tissue, taken from a patient who underwent chemoradiotherapy. Here the CDR3 reads CSVDQTNTEAFF. The DNA of the CDR3 is TGCAGCGTTGACCAGACGAACACTGAAGCTTTCTTT.